This T cell receptor (beta chain) emerged from a study of blood T cell repertoires in COVID-19. Across the whole study: Spain, Italy and the United States supplied samples that represented acute and convalescent COVID-19. T cells, B-cell-depleted T cells, or PBMCs provided the cDNA or gDNA that served as material.

Authors' data handling: Reference gene primer amplification gave estimated nucleated cell counts. Sequenced by immunoSEQ multiplex PCR; TCRdb stores in-frame clones only, minus some. D and trimming were read from the DNA, whereas the V and J calls and clone size are those reported in that table. In the table there are roughly 410,000 clones, 89% of which are singletons. The CDR3 is 15 amino acids. Germline CDR1 and CDR2: MNHEY and SVGEGT. With 2 bases removed from V and 2 bases from J, the gap between germline ends came to 13 bases. The clonotype originates from a man in his forties with acute or convalescent COVID-19. This chain links TRBV6-2 or TRBV6-3 with TRBJ2-7, with D possibly matching TRBD1 (5 bases). Source material: peripheral blood. CDR3 DNA sequence: TGTGCCAGCAGTTACGGGCAGGGAATAACCTACGAGCAGTACTTC. The encoded protein is CASSYGQGITYEQYF.